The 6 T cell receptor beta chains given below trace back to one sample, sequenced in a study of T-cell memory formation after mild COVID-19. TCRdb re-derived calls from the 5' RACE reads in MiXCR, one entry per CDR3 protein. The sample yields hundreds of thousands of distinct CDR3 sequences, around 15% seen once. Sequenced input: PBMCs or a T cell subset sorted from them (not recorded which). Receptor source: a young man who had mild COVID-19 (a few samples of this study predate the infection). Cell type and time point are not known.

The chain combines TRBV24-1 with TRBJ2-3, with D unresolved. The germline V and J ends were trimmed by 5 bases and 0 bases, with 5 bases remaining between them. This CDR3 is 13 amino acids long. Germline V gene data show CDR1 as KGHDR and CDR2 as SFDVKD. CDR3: CATSVHSTDTQYF. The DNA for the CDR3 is TGTGCCACCAGTGTGCACAGCACAGATACGCAGTATTTT.

The CDR3 sequence is CARDRGETQYF. The DNA of the CDR3 is TGTGCCAGAGACAGGGGCGAGACCCAGTACTTC. V and J are TRBV2 and TRBJ2-5; 8 bases match TRBD1. The CDR3 covers 11 residues. CDR1 SNHLY and CDR2 FYNNEI come from the germline V gene. Trimming removed 9 bases from V and 5 bases from J; junction bases left unmatched: 2.

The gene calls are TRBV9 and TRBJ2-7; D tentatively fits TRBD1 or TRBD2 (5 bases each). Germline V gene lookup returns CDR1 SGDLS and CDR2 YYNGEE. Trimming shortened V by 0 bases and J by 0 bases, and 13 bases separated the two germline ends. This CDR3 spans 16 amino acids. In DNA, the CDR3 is TGTGCCAGCAGCGTAGCTAGGCCAGGGAGCTCCTACGAGCAGTACGTC. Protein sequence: CASSVARPGSSYEQYV.

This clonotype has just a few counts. The CDR3 DNA reads as TGTGCCAGCAGCTCCGGCCCCCAAGAGACCCAGTACTTC. It translates to CASSSGPQETQYF. This chain connects TRBV11-2 to TRBJ2-5; D not resolved. This CDR3 has 13 amino acids. Germline V gene data show CDR1 as SGHAT and CDR2 as FQNNGV. Trimming removed 4 bases from V and 1 base from J, with 7 bases in between.

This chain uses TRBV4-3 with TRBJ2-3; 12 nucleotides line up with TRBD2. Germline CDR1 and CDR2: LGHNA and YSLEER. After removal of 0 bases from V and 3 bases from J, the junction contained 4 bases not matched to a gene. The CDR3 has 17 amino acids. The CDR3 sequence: CASSQDLGLAGTDTQYF. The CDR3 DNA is TGCGCCAGCAGCCAAGATCTTGGACTAGCGGGGACAGATACGCAGTATTTT.

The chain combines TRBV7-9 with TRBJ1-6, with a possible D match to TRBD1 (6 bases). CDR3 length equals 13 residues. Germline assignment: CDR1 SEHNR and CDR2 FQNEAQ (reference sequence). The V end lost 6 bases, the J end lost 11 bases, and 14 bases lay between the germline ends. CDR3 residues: CASSYQGTPPLHF. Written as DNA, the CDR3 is TGTGCCAGCAGTTACCAGGGGACTCCACCCCTCCACTTT.